The 26 T cell receptor beta chains in this list originate from one sample, sequenced in a study of shared clonotypes between healthy human individuals. Measured with immunoSEQ multiplex PCR; TCRdb has only the in-frame clones, and not every one. Among over 2 million clones listed, around 95% were seen once. The sequencing input was naive CD4+ T cells sorted from blood. Subset specified: CD45RA+ positively selected. These receptor sequences come from a man between 18 and 35 years old in good health.

The rearrangement uses TRBV2 and TRBJ1-2; unclear D gene. This CDR3 region has 15 residues. Germline values: CDR1 SNHLY, CDR2 FYNNEI. Trimming took 4 bases from V and 3 from J, leaving 15 bases between them. CDR3 in amino acids: CASSGREAQDYGYTF. As DNA, the CDR3 is TGTGCCAGCAGTGGGCGCGAAGCCCAAGACTATGGCTACACCTTC.

V usage is TRBV5-1 and J usage is TRBJ1-2, with D unclear. The V and J ends lost 4 bases and 4 bases respectively, with 14 bases between them. This CDR3 has 14 residues. Germline V gene lookup returns CDR1 SGHRS and CDR2 YFSETQ. The CDR3 sequence: CASSAAPGFYGYTF. CDR3 nucleotide sequence: TGCGCCAGCAGCGCCGCACCCGGATTCTATGGCTACACCTTC.

The table lists this clone with a count of one. For the CDR3, the DNA is TGTGCCAGCAGTTCATACAGGACGGCTAACTATGGCTACACCTTC. This gives the protein CASSSYRTANYGYTF. V gene TRBV2 combines with J gene TRBJ1-2; possibly TRBD1 for D (5 bases). From germline, CDR1 is SNHLY and CDR2 FYNNEI. Trimming left V 5 bases short and J 0 bases short, with 13 bases between. The CDR3 loop spans 15 amino acids.

The gene calls are TRBV10-1 and TRBJ1-3, with no clear D. Deletions cut 7 bases from V and 3 bases from J, with 7 bases between. This CDR3 comprises 12 residues. Per the germline V gene, CDR1 is WNHNN and CDR2 is SYGVQD (reference sequence). The CDR3 region is CASTPFGNTIYF. CDR3 coding DNA: TGCGCCAGCACCCCTTTTGGAAACACCATATATTTT.

This clone was seen only a few times. The same CDR3 arises from other DNA sequences in this sample as well. The chain combines TRBV7-9 with TRBJ2-7, with TRBD2 identical over 12 bases. The CDR3 is made up of 14 amino acids. The V and J ends lost 4 bases and 3 bases, in that order; junction bases with no gene match: 1. Germline loops: CDR1 SEHNR, CDR2 FQNEAQ (reference sequence). The CDR3 DNA reads as TGTGCCAGCAGCTCGACTAGCGGGAGCTACGAGCAGTACTTC. Its translation is CASSSTSGSYEQYF.

This chain connects TRBV18 to TRBJ2-5; tentative D call: TRBD1 (5 bases). Looked up from germline, CDR1 is KGHSH and CDR2 is LQKENI. The CDR3 has 13 residues. The V end was cut by 4 bases, the J end by 5 bases, with 11 bases between. CDR3: CASSQAGLETQYF. CDR3 DNA: TGTGCCAGCTCACAGGCAGGGTTGGAGACCCAGTACTTC.

The chain links TRBV2 to TRBJ1-1, with TRBD1 matching over 7 bases. The CDR3 is 15 amino acids. CDR1 is SNHLY, CDR2 FYNNEI, per germline. V shed 3 bases and J 2 bases; nucleotides not matched to a gene: 6. In nucleotides, the CDR3 is TGTGCCAGCAGTGACGAGACAGGGAGAAACACTGAAGCTTTCTTT. It yields the protein CASSDETGRNTEAFF.

CDR3 in DNA: TGTGCCAGCAGTGAGACGGTTATGGAGCTGTTTTTT. Its protein product is CASSETVMELFF. The V call is TRBV2, the J call TRBJ2-2; no reliable D call. V shed 3 bases and J shed 10 bases, with 9 bases lying between them. Germline lookup yields CDR1 SNHLY and CDR2 FYNNEI. CDR3 length: 12 residues.

The chain joins TRBV11-2 to TRBJ2-1; 8 bases fit TRBD2. This CDR3 region has 16 residues. The germline V gene has CDR1 SGHAT and CDR2 FQNNGV. V dropped 3 bases and J dropped 2; count of bases not matched to a gene: 6. The CDR3, as DNA: TGTGCCAGCAGCTTTCGCGCGGGGGGCGCCTACAATGAGCAGTTCTTC. It codes for CASSFRAGGAYNEQFF.

The gene calls are TRBV5-4 and TRBJ2-1; 8 bases match TRBD1. The germline gives CDR1 SGHNT, CDR2 YYREEE (reference sequence). This CDR3 is built from 18 residues. V dropped 4 bases and J dropped 3; count of bases not matched to a gene: 15. The CDR3: CASSGRQGPKEIYNEQFF. The DNA for the CDR3 is TGTGCCAGCAGCGGGCGACAGGGGCCCAAGGAGATCTACAATGAGCAGTTCTTC.

As regards this clone: Other DNA sequences in this specimen translate into the identical CDR3. This sequence joins TRBV5-8 and TRBJ1-4, with a weak D call TRBD1 (6 bases). In germline, CDR1 is SGHTS, CDR2 YDEGEE. This CDR3 contains 13 residues. V lost 0 bases to trimming and J lost 7 bases, with 7 bases between them. CDR3 region: CASSLVGGEKLFF. The DNA of the CDR3 is TGTGCCAGCAGCTTGGTAGGGGGTGAAAAACTGTTTTTT. The whole variable domain, filled in from reference TRBV5-8 and TRBJ1-4, reads EAGVTQSPTHLIKTRGQQATLRCSPISGHTSVYWYQQALGLGLQFLLWYDEGEERNRGNFPPRFSGRQFPNYSSELNVNALELEDSALYLCASSLVGGEKLFFGSGTQLSVL.

V is TRBV7-2 and J is TRBJ2-7; 10 positions agree with TRBD1. There are 16 residues in the CDR3. V dropped 0 bases and J dropped 5; count of bases not matched to a gene: 7. CDR1 is SGHTA, CDR2 FQGNSA, per germline. The CDR3 DNA follows: TGTGCCAGCAGCTTAGCGATATTGGGACAGGGGAACGAGCAGTACTTC. Encoded protein: CASSLAILGQGNEQYF.

This chain uses TRBV9 with TRBJ1-2; 9 bases map to TRBD1. The CDR3 sequence is 15 residues long. Germline CDR1 is SGDLS and CDR2 is YYNGEE. J gave up 5 bases and V 0 bases, and 5 bases lay outside the gene matches. In DNA form, the CDR3 reads TGTGCCAGCAGCGTAGCGTGGGGACAGGGATATGGCTACACCTTC. It codes for CASSVAWGQGYGYTF.

V gene TRBV2 combines with J gene TRBJ1-6; 9 bases fit TRBD1. The J segment lost 10 bases and the V segment lost 4 bases, leaving 8 bases of the junction unmatched. This CDR3 region has 15 residues. Germline V lookup: CDR1 SNHLY, CDR2 FYNNEI. The CDR3 region is CASSGTGAFGSPLHF. Here the CDR3 DNA reads TGTGCCAGCAGTGGGACAGGGGCATTTGGGTCACCCCTCCACTTT.

The rearrangement joins TRBV2 to TRBJ2-3; D might be TRBD1 or TRBD2, each matching 5 bases. CDR1 and CDR2 (germline): SNHLY, FYNNEI. The V end lost 3 bases, the J end lost 2 bases, and 15 bases lay between the germline ends. The length of the CDR3 is 16 residues. The CDR3 DNA follows: TGTGCCAGCAGTGAGCCGGGGCAGCTTTACACAGATACGCAGTATTTT. Translation gives CASSEPGQLYTDTQYF.

Details on this clone: In the same sample, other DNA sequences code for this CDR3. This chain uses TRBV7-2 with TRBJ2-3; D unclear. V was cut by 3 bases and J by 3 bases, with 4 bases left in between. CDR1 is SGHTA and CDR2 is FQGNSA in the germline V gene. The CDR3 consists of 12 residues. The CDR3 loop is CASSFLTDTQYF. The CDR3 DNA sequence: TGTGCCAGCAGCTTTTTGACAGATACGCAGTATTTT.

For the CDR3, the DNA is TGTGCCAGCAGCCAAGATCTACCCCTAATTTCCGGGGAGCTGTTTTTT. Translation: CASSQDLPLISGELFF. This chain connects TRBV4-2 to TRBJ2-2; D remains ambiguous. The germline gives CDR1 LGHNA, CDR2 YNFKEQ. V was trimmed by 0 bases and J by 6 bases, leaving 14 bases between them. The CDR3 spans 16 residues.

This chain links TRBV30 with TRBJ1-2, with unresolved D. Germline V gives CDR1 GTSNPN, CDR2 SVGIG (reference sequence). Trimming pared 1 base from V and 7 bases from J, leaving 10 bases between. This CDR3 contains 12 residues. As DNA, the CDR3 is TGTGCCTGGAGTGCGGGTGTGGGTGGCTACACCTTC. This encodes CAWSAGVGGYTF.

The genes are TRBV18 and TRBJ2-5; D not resolved. This CDR3 spans 14 amino acids. Trimming shortened V by 1 base and J by 5 bases, and 11 bases separated the two germline ends. Germline assignment: CDR1 KGHSH and CDR2 LQKENI. The CDR3 protein is CASSPLPSVETQYF. In nucleotides, the CDR3 is TGTGCCAGCTCACCACTTCCCTCCGTGGAGACCCAGTACTTC. The whole variable domain, remainder taken from reference TRBV18 and TRBJ2-5, is NAGVMQNPRHLVRRRGQEARLRCSPMKGHSHVYWYRQLPEEGLKFMVYLQKENIIDESGMPKERFSAEFPKEGPSILRIQQVVRGDSAAYFCASSPLPSVETQYFGPGTRLLVL.

This chain connects TRBV10-3 to TRBJ2-5; D is perhaps TRBD1 (6 bases). The CDR3 spans 15 residues. V shed 0 bases and J shed 5 bases, with 13 bases lying between them. The germline CDR1 and CDR2 sequences are ENHRY and SYGVKD. CDR3 sequence (DNA): TGTGCCATCAGTGAGTCGAGGCAGGGGTATGAGACCCAGTACTTC. Protein product: CAISESRQGYETQYF.

This clone was recorded once. This chain uses TRBV7-9 with TRBJ1-4, with D hard to call. Germline-derived CDR1 and CDR2 are SEHNR and FQNEAQ (reference sequence). The CDR3 extends over 14 amino acids. V was trimmed by 1 base and J by 11 bases, leaving 14 bases between them. The CDR3 sequence: CASSLGTPPEKLFF. CDR3 sequence (DNA): TGTGCCAGCAGCTTAGGCACCCCCCCGGAGAAACTGTTTTTT.

The J gene is TRBJ1-6, the V gene TRBV7-8; tentative D call: TRBD1 (6 bases). V was clipped by 3 bases and J by 6 bases, with 15 bases between them. The CDR3 is 16 residues long. CDR1 and CDR2 from the germline V gene are SGHVS and FQNEAQ. The CDR3 region is CASSLMTGVSNSPLHF. Here the CDR3 DNA reads TGTGCCAGCAGCTTGATGACAGGCGTTTCTAATTCACCCCTCCACTTT.

This chain's CDR3 is CASSQETGPYGYTF. CDR3 bases: TGCGCCAGCAGCCAAGAGACAGGCCCCTATGGCTACACCTTC. The genes are TRBV4-3 and TRBJ1-2; D possibly corresponds to TRBD1 (6 bases). Between the trimmed V and J ends, which lost 0 bases and 4 bases, there was a span of 9 bases. CDR1 and CDR2 from the germline V gene are LGHNA and YSLEER. The CDR3 totals 14 residues.

CDR3 in DNA: TGTGCCAGCAGCGTAGTAGGGGGGAGGTGCAACGAGCAGTACTTC. As protein: CASSVVGGRCNEQYF. The J gene is TRBJ2-7, the V gene TRBV9; D could derive from TRBD1 or TRBD2 (6 bases each). The germline CDR1 and CDR2 sequences are SGDLS and YYNGEE. Deletions cut 0 bases from V and 5 bases from J, with 15 bases between. The CDR3 sequence is 15 residues long.

J is TRBJ2-7 and V is TRBV28; TRBD1 agrees at 10 bases. This CDR3 spans 15 amino acids. The V and J ends lost 8 bases and 4 bases, in that order; junction bases with no gene match: 11. Per germline, CDR1 MDHEN and CDR2 SYDVKM. The CDR3 DNA sequence: TGTGCCAGCGGCCCGTGGGGGACAGGGGTGTACGAGCAGTACTTC. Its translation: CASGPWGTGVYEQYF.

The rearrangement uses TRBV27 and TRBJ1-1, with TRBD1 matching over 7 bases. The ends lost 8 bases at V and 0 bases at J; junction bases unmatched: 9. The germline V gene encodes CDR1 MNHEY and CDR2 SMNVEV (reference sequence). This CDR3 contains 15 residues. CDR3 sequence reads: CASGIQGTVNTEAFF. Here the CDR3 DNA reads TGTGCCAGCGGGATACAGGGGACCGTGAACACTGAAGCTTTCTTT.